The clone carrying this TCR beta chain was counted between two and nine times. Its antigen is not known. The record originates from a study of T cell repertoires in ileal Crohn's disease. The overall study: At surgery, more than 30% of patients smoked, with median disease duration about eight years.

General study findings and limits: Sorted CD8 T cells held more high-frequency clones than CD4.

The data were produced by immunoSEQ multiplex PCR, yet TCRdb's version contains in-frame clones alone and is incomplete. This table holds around 33,000 clones, just under 80% found once. The sample taken for sequencing was ileal tissue. This TCR was sampled from an adult with Crohn's disease.

The CDR3 DNA is TGTGCCGCGGGATCTGGGGCCAACGTCCTGACTTTC. This codes for CAAGSGANVLTF. The chain joins TRBV30 to TRBJ2-6, with D possibly being TRBD2 (6 bases). This CDR3 has 12 residues. Germline CDR1 reads GTSNPN; CDR2 reads SVGIG (reference sequence). Trimming stripped 8 bases from V and 1 base from J, with 6 bases between.